The 7 T cell receptor beta chains in this list originate from one sample, sequenced in a study of vaccination effects on CD4 cells after COVID-19. Following a roughly eleven-day culture, CD4+ T cells were purified. Antigens for these TCRs are unknown. Clones were sequenced by immunoSEQ multiplex PCR, and TCRdb holds only the in-frame ones, with some missing. The data hold 45,000 or so clones, with approximately 80% observed a single time. The sequencing used CD4+ T cells from PBMCs cultured without peptide, collected before COVID-19 vaccination. These receptors came from a human donor who had a prior SARS-CoV-2 infection.

The V gene is TRBV6-2 or TRBV6-3, the J gene TRBJ1-2; D uncertain. V lost 2 bases and J lost 4, with 14 bases in between. The CDR3 length is 15 residues. Germline V gene lookup returns CDR1 MNHEY and CDR2 SVGEGT. Here the CDR3 DNA reads TGTGCCAGCAGTTACCTAACTACAGAGAGCTATGGCTACACCTTC. The encoded protein is CASSYLTTESYGYTF.

This rearrangement joins TRBV12-3 or TRBV12-4 to TRBJ2-2; D is undetermined. V was cut by 6 bases and J by 5 bases, with 4 bases left in between. This CDR3 region has 11 residues. The DNA for the CDR3 is TGTGCCAGCAGCGTGACCGGGGAGCTGTTTTTT. Translation gives CASSVTGELFF.

The J gene is TRBJ2-7, the V gene TRBV5-1; D is perhaps TRBD2 (6 bases). V lost 4 bases to trimming and J lost 0 bases, with 17 bases between them. The CDR3 is made up of 16 amino acids. Germline V gene sequence: CDR1 SGHRS, CDR2 YFSETQ. This chain's CDR3 is CASSLGLAAYSYEQYF. CDR3 sequence (DNA): TGCGCCAGCAGCCTAGGGTTAGCGGCTTACTCCTACGAGCAGTACTTC.

J is TRBJ2-3 and V is TRBV4-2, with 8 bases identical to TRBD2. CDR3 length: 17 amino acids. CDR1 is LGHNA, CDR2 YNFKEQ, per germline. V trimming: 4 bases; J trimming: 4 bases; junction bases outside the gene matches: 13. For the CDR3, the DNA is TGTGCCAGCAGCCGCACTAATAGCGGTAGCGGGGCAGATACGCAGTATTTT. Translating it yields CASSRTNSGSGADTQYF.

The chain uses TRBV14 and TRBJ2-7; D perhaps matches TRBD1 (6 bases). The CDR3 totals 16 residues. V was pared by 1 base and J by 1 base, with 14 bases between. Germline values: CDR1 SGHDN, CDR2 FVKESK. The CDR3 spells CASSQVTGISSYEQYF. For the CDR3, the DNA is TGTGCCAGCAGCCAAGTCACAGGGATTTCGTCCTACGAGCAGTACTTC.

This chain links TRBV2 with TRBJ1-5; 9 nucleotides match TRBD1. The V gene end was trimmed by 7 bases and the J gene end by 9 bases; junction bases not matched to a gene: 10. The length of the CDR3 is 14 residues. Germline V CDR1 and CDR2: SNHLY, FYNNEI. The CDR3 DNA is TGTGCCAGCAAGGTGCAGACAGGGGGACGGCCCCAGCATTTT. This translates into CASKVQTGGRPQHF. Supplemented by reference TRBV2 and TRBJ1-5, the full variable domain reads EPEVTQTPSHQVTQMGQEVILRCVPISNHLYFYWYRQILGQKVEFLVSFYNNEISEKSEIFDDQFSVERPDGSNFTLKIRSTKLEDSAMYFCASKVQTGGRPQHFGDGTRLSIL.

This clone has only a few counts. The rearrangement links TRBV10-3 to TRBJ1-5; TRBD1 might be the D (5 bases). V lost 6 bases, J lost 2 bases, and 11 bases lay in between. CDR3 size: 14 residues. From germline, CDR1 is ENHRY and CDR2 SYGVKD. CDR3 DNA sequence: TGTGCCATCAGGGCGGACACGGGCAATCAGCCCCAGCATTTT. Amino acids: CAIRADTGNQPQHF.